The clone carrying this T cell receptor beta chain was counted only a few times. Its matching antigen is unknown. With 7 bases removed from V and 9 bases from J, the gap between germline ends came to 10 bases. Germline V gene lookup returns CDR1 SGHTA and CDR2 FQGNSA. The CDR3 is 12 residues long. This entry is derived from a study of shared clonotypes between healthy human individuals. Overall study findings and caveats: The represented genetic and exposure-history diversity was limited by the small number of donors.

Here immunoSEQ multiplex PCR was the method, and the copy in TCRdb shows in-frame clones only, minus some. The sample records over a million clones, more than 60% being singletons. What was sequenced was memory CD4+ T cells sorted from blood. Noted subset: CD45RA-negative fraction. J is TRBJ1-6 and V is TRBV7-2; D might be TRBD1 (5 bases). The TCR comes from a man aged 18 to 35 in good health. This CDR3 reads CASTPGPSPLHF. The CDR3 DNA reads TGTGCCAGCACACCGGGACCTTCACCCCTCCACTTT.